The table lists the clone carrying this T cell receptor beta chain with many counts. The data were taken from a study of T cells in Graves' hyperthyroidism and ophthalmopathy. Researchers amplified the TCR beta CDR3 regions from RNA transcripts. Researchers ran a first-round RT-PCR on the TCR CDR3 using the HTBI primer set. TCRdb reanalysed the multiplex PCR reads using MiXCR and keeps one entry per CDR3 protein. The sample holds roughly 300,000 distinct CDR3 sequences, roughly 18% seen once. This CDR3 region has 14 residues. V gave up 2 bases and J gave up 5 bases; unmatched junction bases: 4. CDR1 is KGHSH, CDR2 LQKENI, per germline.

This receptor was identified in a woman in her 50s with Graves' hyperthyroidism. This rearrangement joins TRBV18 to TRBJ2-5, with 8 bases identical to TRBD1. Sequencing was performed on blood. Here the CDR3 DNA reads TGTGCCAGCTCACCAGACAGGGGCAAGGAGACCCAGTACTTC. This encodes CASSPDRGKETQYF.